A selection of T cell receptor beta chains follows, all from one sample in a study of blood T cell repertoires in COVID-19. The protocol was immunoSEQ multiplex PCR, while the TCRdb copy is restricted to in-frame clones and leaves out a portion. The repertoire holds 250,000 or so clones, with 85% to 90% as singletons. The sample taken for sequencing was PBMCs or T cells enriched from blood (not recorded which). The receptors were sampled from a middle-aged man who had recovered from COVID-19. Both conserved end residues are part of each CDR3. A D gene is named only where the DNA matches it firmly. Clone size is given for some rows only: seen once, a few or many times, or a class if the clone is expanded.

abundance	j_gene	d_gene	v_gene	CDR3nt	CDR3aa
-	TRBJ2-1	TRBD2	TRBV7-2	TGTGCCAGCAGCTTAGGTAGCGGGGCGGGCTACAATGAGCAGTTCTTC	CASSLGSGAGYNEQFF
-	TRBJ1-5	-	TRBV9	TGTGCCAGCAGCGTTCCAACGTCGTTACGGGGTCAGCCCCAGCATTTT	CASSVPTSLRGQPQHF
-	TRBJ2-7	TRBD2	TRBV5-4	TGTGCCAGCAGCCCTGGCGGGGGCTCCTACGAGCAGTACTTC	CASSPGGGSYEQYF
-	TRBJ2-1	TRBD2	TRBV5-4	TGTGCCAGCAGTACGATGACTAGCGGGGGCCCTTACAATGAGCAGTTCTTC	CASSTMTSGGPYNEQFF
-	TRBJ2-3	-	TRBV7-3	TGTGCCAGCAGCTTAAACGGAGACACAGATACGCAGTATTTT	CASSLNGDTDTQYF
-	TRBJ1-5	-	TRBV18	TGTGCCAGCTCCTGGGAGGGTCAGCCCCAGCATTTT	CASSWEGQPQHF
-	TRBJ1-2	-	TRBV27	TGTGCCAGCAGTTTATCTTCTCAGGGCGAGAAAGACTATGGCTACACCTTC	CASSLSSQGEKDYGYTF
-	TRBJ2-1	-	TRBV3-1/TRBV3-2	TGTGCCAGCAGCCAAGAATCGGGGCGGGGAGAGCAGTTCTTC	CASSQESGRGEQFF
-	TRBJ1-1	-	TRBV5-5	TGTGCCAGCAGCTCTTCCTTCGGGTGGGTTGATGAAGCTTTCTTT	CASSSSFGWVDEAFF
-	TRBJ1-6	-	TRBV18	TGTGCCAGCTCACCAGACGGGGTGACGAGGAATTCACCCCTCCACTTT	CASSPDGVTRNSPLHF
-	TRBJ1-6	-	TRBV7-2	TGTGCCAGCAGCTTAGGTCCGTTTAATTCACCCCTCCACTTT	CASSLGPFNSPLHF
-	TRBJ2-3	TRBD2	TRBV5-1	TGCGCCAGCAGCTTGGTACGACTAGCGGGGGACCGCACAGATACGCAGTATTTT	CASSLVRLAGDRTDTQYF
once	TRBJ1-5	TRBD1	TRBV12-5	TGTGCTAGTGACCCCGGGACAGGGGTAAATCAGCCCCAGCATTTT	CASDPGTGVNQPQHF
-	TRBJ2-1	-	TRBV10-3	TGTGCCATCAGTGAGTCTGAAGGGGCAGTAGATGAGCAGTTCTTC	CAISESEGAVDEQFF
-	TRBJ1-3	-	TRBV5-1	TGCGCCAGCAGCCGGGGAGAAGGAAACACCATATATTTT	CASSRGEGNTIYF
-	TRBJ2-4	-	TRBV6-2/TRBV6-3	TGTGCCAGCAGTCCAACGGAGGACATTCAGTACTTC	CASSPTEDIQYF
-	TRBJ1-6	-	TRBV5-4	TGTGCCAGCAGCTTGGTGGAGGGGAGCTCCTATAATTCACCCCTCCACTTT	CASSLVEGSSYNSPLHF
-	TRBJ1-2	TRBD1	TRBV4-2	TGTGCCAGCAGCCAAGAGATCGGACAGGGGGTCTATGGCTACACCTTC	CASSQEIGQGVYGYTF
-	TRBJ1-1	-	TRBV7-9	TGTGCCAGCAGCTTAACAGGAACTAACACTGAAGCTTTCTTT	CASSLTGTNTEAFF
once	TRBJ2-2	-	TRBV2	TGTGCCAGCAGTGGAGGGCAGGGGGGAACCGGGGAGCTGTTTTTT	CASSGGQGGTGELFF
-	TRBJ2-7	TRBD2	TRBV5-1	TGCGCCAGCAGCTTGGTTTCGACTAGCCGGTACGAGCAGTACTTC	CASSLVSTSRYEQYF
few	TRBJ2-1	TRBD2	TRBV19	TGTGCCAGTAGTATGGGAGCTAGCGGGGGGGGTATGAATTACAATGAGCAGTTCTTC	CASSMGASGGGMNYNEQFF
-	TRBJ1-1	TRBD1	TRBV18	TGTGCCAGCTCACCGAGGGGGCTCGACACTGAAGCTTTCTTT	CASSPRGLDTEAFF
-	TRBJ2-5	TRBD2	TRBV30	TGTGCCTGGGGACTAGCCGACCGAATTTGGGAGACCCAGTACTTC	CAWGLADRIWETQYF
-	TRBJ2-5	-	TRBV27	TGTGCCAGCAGTTGGTCCGGTCAAGAGACCCAGTACTTC	CASSWSGQETQYF
once	TRBJ1-1	-	TRBV6-5	TGTGCCAGCAGTTCGCAGGGAACGAACACTGAAGCTTTCTTT	CASSSQGTNTEAFF
-	TRBJ1-1	TRBD1	TRBV7-8	TGTGCCAGCAGTCGGACTATGAGGACAGGAGATTTGAACACTGAAGCTTTCTTT	CASSRTMRTGDLNTEAFF
-	TRBJ2-2	-	TRBV2	TGTGCCAGCAGTGAATCCCGGAACACCGGGGAGCTGTTTTTT	CASSESRNTGELFF
-	TRBJ2-1	TRBD2	TRBV3-1/TRBV3-2	TGTGCCAGCAGCCAGACTACTAGCGGGGGGGCCCAGCAGTTCTTC	CASSQTTSGGAQQFF
few	TRBJ2-4	-	TRBV5-8	TGTGCCAGCAGCTTGGCTAGAGGTCCAGCCAAAAACATTCAGTACTTC	CASSLARGPAKNIQYF
-	TRBJ2-7	TRBD2	TRBV18	TGTGCCAGCTCAACCGGGACTAGCGGGTCCTACGAGCAGTACTTC	CASSTGTSGSYEQYF
-	TRBJ1-5	-	TRBV9	TGTGCCAGCAGCCCGCGGATGTGGAATCAGCCCCAGCATTTT	CASSPRMWNQPQHF
-	TRBJ2-2	TRBD2	TRBV7-9	TGTGCCAGCAGCCGGGGAGGGCGCTTAACCGGGGAGCTGTTTTTT	CASSRGGRLTGELFF
few	TRBJ1-2	TRBD1	TRBV5-1	TGCGCCAGCAGCTTCGACAGGGGTAACTATGGCTACACCTTC	CASSFDRGNYGYTF
-	TRBJ1-5	-	TRBV27	TGTGCCAGCAGTCGCCGGGACTCAAATCAGCCCCAGCATTTT	CASSRRDSNQPQHF
few	TRBJ2-7	TRBD1	TRBV11-2	TGTGCCAGCACATGGACAGGTAGCTCCTACGAGCAGTACTTC	CASTWTGSSYEQYF
once	TRBJ1-1	-	TRBV5-1	TGCGCCAGCAGCTTCGACACATTGAACACTGAAGCTTTCTTT	CASSFDTLNTEAFF
-	TRBJ2-5	-	TRBV2	TGTGCCAGCTGTTCGTATCAAGAGACCCAGTACTTC	CASCSYQETQYF
-	TRBJ1-6	TRBD1	TRBV7-6	TGTGCCAGCAGCTTAGGGCGGACAGGGGGCATTTCACCCCTCCACTTT	CASSLGRTGGISPLHF
once	TRBJ1-2	-	TRBV5-4	TGTGCCAGCAGCATGGACGGCTATGGCTACACCTTC	CASSMDGYGYTF